These T cell receptor beta chains were read from a single sample in a study of technical replicates of blood from several donors. Data came from immunoSEQ multiplex PCR; TCRdb stores just in-frame clones and leaves some out. The sample has roughly 62,000 clones; 75% to 95% are singletons. Specimen: PBMCs. The receptor set was obtained from a human donor in good health. Some clones in this sample may be carry-over from other donors' samples. Both conserved end residues are part of each CDR3. D genes are given only for firm matches. Clone size, where shown, is once, few, many, or a class for clones that have expanded.

J gene,clone size,CDR3 length,V gene,D gene,CDR3 protein,CDR3 DNA
TRBJ1-3,-,16,TRBV6-6,-,CASTEGGLISGNTIYF,TGTGCCAGCACCGAGGGTGGGCTAATCTCTGGAAACACCATATATTTT
TRBJ2-2,-,14,TRBV15,-,CATRQGSNTGELFF,TGTGCCACCCGCCAGGGATCGAACACCGGGGAGCTGTTTTTT
TRBJ2-5,once,18,TRBV15,TRBD2,CATSRGNLAGGPRETQYF,TGTGCCACCAGCAGAGGAAATTTGGCGGGAGGGCCGCGGGAGACCCAGTACTTC
TRBJ2-1,-,16,TRBV19,TRBD1,CASSIHRGGSYNEQFF,TGTGCCAGTAGTATACACAGGGGTGGCTCCTACAATGAGCAGTTCTTC
TRBJ1-6,-,13,TRBV12-5,-,CASDQGTNSPLHF,TGTGCTAGTGATCAGGGAACTAATTCACCCCTCCACTTT
TRBJ2-7,-,13,TRBV15,TRBD1,CASSTGLYYEQYF,TGTGCCAGCTCGACAGGGCTGTACTACGAGCAGTACTTC
TRBJ2-1,-,15,TRBV11-2,TRBD2,CASSSGLADYNEQFF,TGTGCCAGCAGCTCCGGACTAGCAGACTACAATGAGCAGTTCTTC
TRBJ1-4,few,16,TRBV4-2,TRBD1,CASSQPMTGGEEKLFF,TGTGCCAGCAGCCAACCGATGACAGGGGGGGAAGAAAAACTGTTTTTT
TRBJ2-1,-,17,TRBV5-5,TRBD2,CASSLGWGLAGRNEQFF,TGTGCCAGCAGTCTGGGATGGGGCCTAGCGGGGCGCAATGAGCAGTTCTTC
TRBJ1-5,-,13,TRBV18,-,CASSPRSDQPQHF,TGTGCCAGCTCACCACGGTCAGATCAGCCCCAGCATTTT
TRBJ1-4,-,15,TRBV7-2,TRBD1,CASSAQGVVDEKLFF,TGTGCCAGCAGCGCACAGGGGGTAGTTGATGAAAAACTGTTTTTT
TRBJ1-1,-,13,TRBV10-3,-,CAGSGGTGTEAFF,TGTGCCGGTTCGGGGGGCACCGGCACTGAAGCTTTCTTT
TRBJ2-1,-,11,TRBV29-1,TRBD1,CSVEDRGQVFF,TGCAGCGTTGAAGATCGGGGACAGGTGTTCTTC
TRBJ2-1,-,12,TRBV21-1,-,CASRQGWAEQFF,TGTGCCAGCAGGCAGGGTTGGGCAGAGCAGTTCTTC
TRBJ2-3,-,12,TRBV9,-,CASFLTPDTQYF,TGTGCCAGCTTCCTAACTCCAGATACGCAGTATTTT
TRBJ2-5,once,17,TRBV12-5,-,CASGLVTDPRRQETQYF,TGTGCTAGTGGTTTGGTAACAGATCCTCGCCGTCAAGAGACCCAGTACTTC
TRBJ1-1,-,13,TRBV6-6,-,CASTWLGGTEAFF,TGTGCCAGCACCTGGCTAGGGGGCACTGAAGCTTTCTTT
TRBJ2-5,-,14,TRBV5-4,TRBD1,CASSLLPNTGGGNF,TGTGCCAGCAGCTTGCTCCCAAACACAGGGGGCGGAAACTTC
TRBJ2-7,-,15,TRBV7-3,TRBD2,CASSPGGGGVGEQYF,TGTGCCAGCAGCCCTGGCGGGGGGGGAGTGGGAGAGCAGTACTTC
TRBJ1-1,-,14,TRBV5-4,-,CASSFAGVKGEAFF,TGTGCCAGCAGCTTTGCAGGGGTTAAGGGTGAAGCTTTCTTT
TRBJ2-3,-,15,TRBV7-3,-,CASSLNSAGADTQYF,TGTGCCAGCAGCTTAAATAGCGCAGGGGCAGATACGCAGTATTTT
TRBJ2-1,few,12,TRBV7-6,-,CASSLGGGEQFF,TGTGCCAGCTCCCTGGGGGGTGGTGAGCAGTTCTTC
TRBJ2-2,-,14,TRBV6-5,-,CASGGSRDTGELFF,TGTGCCAGCGGCGGGTCGCGGGACACCGGGGAGCTGTTTTTT
TRBJ1-2,-,14,TRBV27,-,CASSSRAGAGGYTF,TGTGCCAGCAGTTCCCGGGCGGGGGCTGGGGGCTACACCTTC
TRBJ2-1,-,16,TRBV5-1,TRBD2,CASMLVAGAGYNEQFF,TGCGCCAGTATGTTAGTAGCGGGGGCAGGCTACAATGAGCAGTTCTTC
TRBJ2-7,-,14,TRBV5-1,-,CASSFNDRSYEQYF,TGCGCCAGCAGCTTTAACGACAGGTCCTACGAGCAGTACTTC